The present entry profiles one TCR beta chain with its context. Its antigen is unknown. This entry comes from a study of cytomegalovirus exposure and HLA in healthy donors. Study in general: Sequencing of 180 million or so T cells in an earlier analysis found 100 million or so unique TCR beta sequences. Most genotyped donors, around 86% of roughly 400, had Caucasian-associated genetic ancestry. Study-wide results and caveats: There were 150 to 200 TCR beta chains listed as cytomegalovirus-associated.

It was with 60 Vbeta and 13 Jbeta primers that the PCR ran. Clones were sequenced by immunoSEQ multiplex PCR, and TCRdb holds only the in-frame ones, with some missing. The sample records about 85,000 clones, more than 75% being singletons. Sequenced: PBMCs. The sequence was collected from a woman aged 45 to 65 in good health and CMV-seropositive.

CDR3 region: CASNSDRGRLNTEAFF. Written as DNA, the CDR3 is TGCGCCAGCAATAGCGACAGGGGGCGATTGAACACTGAAGCTTTCTTT. This chain joins TRBV5-1 and TRBJ1-1, with 10 bases identical to TRBD1. The J segment lost 0 bases and the V segment lost 6 bases, leaving 8 bases of the junction unmatched. Germline V gene lookup returns CDR1 SGHRS and CDR2 YFSETQ. CDR3 size: 16 residues.